The T cell receptor beta chain described here comes from a study of cytomegalovirus exposure and HLA in healthy donors. Study-wide points: A further, later analysis showed that HLA-associated TCR beta chains (compared with equally common others) were more clonally expanded.

It was with 60 Vbeta and 13 Jbeta primers that the PCR ran. Data came from immunoSEQ multiplex PCR; TCRdb stores just in-frame clones and leaves some out. The sample lists around 200,000 clones; about 81% were seen once. Regarding this clone: Its antigen remains unknown.

Germline lookup yields CDR1 SGHTA and CDR2 FQGNSA. The CDR3 has 16 residues. Trimming took 5 bases from V and 4 from J; bases not matched to a gene: 6. The receptor's source is a man aged 25-45 years in good health and CMV-seropositive. The V gene is TRBV7-2, the J gene TRBJ2-3; TRBD2 matches at 13 bases. The specimen sequenced was PBMCs. The CDR3 DNA reads as TGTGCCAGCAGCGAAACTAGCGGGAGGGCCTCAGATACGCAGTATTTT. Translation gives CASSETSGRASDTQYF.